This T cell receptor (beta chain) stems from a study of T cell changes during pregnancy in multiple sclerosis. There are 16 residues in the CDR3. Germline CDR1 and CDR2: SGHNT and YENEEA. The germline V and J ends were trimmed by 0 bases and 5 bases, with 16 bases remaining between them. Sequencing was performed with immunoSEQ multiplex PCR; in TCRdb, only in-frame clones are kept and a portion is missing. Of under 55,000 clones listed, 91% are singletons. The sequence was obtained from a female donor with multiple sclerosis, enrolled in a pregnancy study. V gene TRBV11-3 combines with J gene TRBJ2-5, with D tentatively TRBD1 (6 bases). Specimen: CD8+ T cells from peripheral blood mononuclear cells, collected after pregnancy. The CDR3 DNA reads as TGTGCCAGCAGCTTAGACTCCGTCAGGGGAGATGAGACCCAGTACTTC. It specifies CASSLDSVRGDETQYF.